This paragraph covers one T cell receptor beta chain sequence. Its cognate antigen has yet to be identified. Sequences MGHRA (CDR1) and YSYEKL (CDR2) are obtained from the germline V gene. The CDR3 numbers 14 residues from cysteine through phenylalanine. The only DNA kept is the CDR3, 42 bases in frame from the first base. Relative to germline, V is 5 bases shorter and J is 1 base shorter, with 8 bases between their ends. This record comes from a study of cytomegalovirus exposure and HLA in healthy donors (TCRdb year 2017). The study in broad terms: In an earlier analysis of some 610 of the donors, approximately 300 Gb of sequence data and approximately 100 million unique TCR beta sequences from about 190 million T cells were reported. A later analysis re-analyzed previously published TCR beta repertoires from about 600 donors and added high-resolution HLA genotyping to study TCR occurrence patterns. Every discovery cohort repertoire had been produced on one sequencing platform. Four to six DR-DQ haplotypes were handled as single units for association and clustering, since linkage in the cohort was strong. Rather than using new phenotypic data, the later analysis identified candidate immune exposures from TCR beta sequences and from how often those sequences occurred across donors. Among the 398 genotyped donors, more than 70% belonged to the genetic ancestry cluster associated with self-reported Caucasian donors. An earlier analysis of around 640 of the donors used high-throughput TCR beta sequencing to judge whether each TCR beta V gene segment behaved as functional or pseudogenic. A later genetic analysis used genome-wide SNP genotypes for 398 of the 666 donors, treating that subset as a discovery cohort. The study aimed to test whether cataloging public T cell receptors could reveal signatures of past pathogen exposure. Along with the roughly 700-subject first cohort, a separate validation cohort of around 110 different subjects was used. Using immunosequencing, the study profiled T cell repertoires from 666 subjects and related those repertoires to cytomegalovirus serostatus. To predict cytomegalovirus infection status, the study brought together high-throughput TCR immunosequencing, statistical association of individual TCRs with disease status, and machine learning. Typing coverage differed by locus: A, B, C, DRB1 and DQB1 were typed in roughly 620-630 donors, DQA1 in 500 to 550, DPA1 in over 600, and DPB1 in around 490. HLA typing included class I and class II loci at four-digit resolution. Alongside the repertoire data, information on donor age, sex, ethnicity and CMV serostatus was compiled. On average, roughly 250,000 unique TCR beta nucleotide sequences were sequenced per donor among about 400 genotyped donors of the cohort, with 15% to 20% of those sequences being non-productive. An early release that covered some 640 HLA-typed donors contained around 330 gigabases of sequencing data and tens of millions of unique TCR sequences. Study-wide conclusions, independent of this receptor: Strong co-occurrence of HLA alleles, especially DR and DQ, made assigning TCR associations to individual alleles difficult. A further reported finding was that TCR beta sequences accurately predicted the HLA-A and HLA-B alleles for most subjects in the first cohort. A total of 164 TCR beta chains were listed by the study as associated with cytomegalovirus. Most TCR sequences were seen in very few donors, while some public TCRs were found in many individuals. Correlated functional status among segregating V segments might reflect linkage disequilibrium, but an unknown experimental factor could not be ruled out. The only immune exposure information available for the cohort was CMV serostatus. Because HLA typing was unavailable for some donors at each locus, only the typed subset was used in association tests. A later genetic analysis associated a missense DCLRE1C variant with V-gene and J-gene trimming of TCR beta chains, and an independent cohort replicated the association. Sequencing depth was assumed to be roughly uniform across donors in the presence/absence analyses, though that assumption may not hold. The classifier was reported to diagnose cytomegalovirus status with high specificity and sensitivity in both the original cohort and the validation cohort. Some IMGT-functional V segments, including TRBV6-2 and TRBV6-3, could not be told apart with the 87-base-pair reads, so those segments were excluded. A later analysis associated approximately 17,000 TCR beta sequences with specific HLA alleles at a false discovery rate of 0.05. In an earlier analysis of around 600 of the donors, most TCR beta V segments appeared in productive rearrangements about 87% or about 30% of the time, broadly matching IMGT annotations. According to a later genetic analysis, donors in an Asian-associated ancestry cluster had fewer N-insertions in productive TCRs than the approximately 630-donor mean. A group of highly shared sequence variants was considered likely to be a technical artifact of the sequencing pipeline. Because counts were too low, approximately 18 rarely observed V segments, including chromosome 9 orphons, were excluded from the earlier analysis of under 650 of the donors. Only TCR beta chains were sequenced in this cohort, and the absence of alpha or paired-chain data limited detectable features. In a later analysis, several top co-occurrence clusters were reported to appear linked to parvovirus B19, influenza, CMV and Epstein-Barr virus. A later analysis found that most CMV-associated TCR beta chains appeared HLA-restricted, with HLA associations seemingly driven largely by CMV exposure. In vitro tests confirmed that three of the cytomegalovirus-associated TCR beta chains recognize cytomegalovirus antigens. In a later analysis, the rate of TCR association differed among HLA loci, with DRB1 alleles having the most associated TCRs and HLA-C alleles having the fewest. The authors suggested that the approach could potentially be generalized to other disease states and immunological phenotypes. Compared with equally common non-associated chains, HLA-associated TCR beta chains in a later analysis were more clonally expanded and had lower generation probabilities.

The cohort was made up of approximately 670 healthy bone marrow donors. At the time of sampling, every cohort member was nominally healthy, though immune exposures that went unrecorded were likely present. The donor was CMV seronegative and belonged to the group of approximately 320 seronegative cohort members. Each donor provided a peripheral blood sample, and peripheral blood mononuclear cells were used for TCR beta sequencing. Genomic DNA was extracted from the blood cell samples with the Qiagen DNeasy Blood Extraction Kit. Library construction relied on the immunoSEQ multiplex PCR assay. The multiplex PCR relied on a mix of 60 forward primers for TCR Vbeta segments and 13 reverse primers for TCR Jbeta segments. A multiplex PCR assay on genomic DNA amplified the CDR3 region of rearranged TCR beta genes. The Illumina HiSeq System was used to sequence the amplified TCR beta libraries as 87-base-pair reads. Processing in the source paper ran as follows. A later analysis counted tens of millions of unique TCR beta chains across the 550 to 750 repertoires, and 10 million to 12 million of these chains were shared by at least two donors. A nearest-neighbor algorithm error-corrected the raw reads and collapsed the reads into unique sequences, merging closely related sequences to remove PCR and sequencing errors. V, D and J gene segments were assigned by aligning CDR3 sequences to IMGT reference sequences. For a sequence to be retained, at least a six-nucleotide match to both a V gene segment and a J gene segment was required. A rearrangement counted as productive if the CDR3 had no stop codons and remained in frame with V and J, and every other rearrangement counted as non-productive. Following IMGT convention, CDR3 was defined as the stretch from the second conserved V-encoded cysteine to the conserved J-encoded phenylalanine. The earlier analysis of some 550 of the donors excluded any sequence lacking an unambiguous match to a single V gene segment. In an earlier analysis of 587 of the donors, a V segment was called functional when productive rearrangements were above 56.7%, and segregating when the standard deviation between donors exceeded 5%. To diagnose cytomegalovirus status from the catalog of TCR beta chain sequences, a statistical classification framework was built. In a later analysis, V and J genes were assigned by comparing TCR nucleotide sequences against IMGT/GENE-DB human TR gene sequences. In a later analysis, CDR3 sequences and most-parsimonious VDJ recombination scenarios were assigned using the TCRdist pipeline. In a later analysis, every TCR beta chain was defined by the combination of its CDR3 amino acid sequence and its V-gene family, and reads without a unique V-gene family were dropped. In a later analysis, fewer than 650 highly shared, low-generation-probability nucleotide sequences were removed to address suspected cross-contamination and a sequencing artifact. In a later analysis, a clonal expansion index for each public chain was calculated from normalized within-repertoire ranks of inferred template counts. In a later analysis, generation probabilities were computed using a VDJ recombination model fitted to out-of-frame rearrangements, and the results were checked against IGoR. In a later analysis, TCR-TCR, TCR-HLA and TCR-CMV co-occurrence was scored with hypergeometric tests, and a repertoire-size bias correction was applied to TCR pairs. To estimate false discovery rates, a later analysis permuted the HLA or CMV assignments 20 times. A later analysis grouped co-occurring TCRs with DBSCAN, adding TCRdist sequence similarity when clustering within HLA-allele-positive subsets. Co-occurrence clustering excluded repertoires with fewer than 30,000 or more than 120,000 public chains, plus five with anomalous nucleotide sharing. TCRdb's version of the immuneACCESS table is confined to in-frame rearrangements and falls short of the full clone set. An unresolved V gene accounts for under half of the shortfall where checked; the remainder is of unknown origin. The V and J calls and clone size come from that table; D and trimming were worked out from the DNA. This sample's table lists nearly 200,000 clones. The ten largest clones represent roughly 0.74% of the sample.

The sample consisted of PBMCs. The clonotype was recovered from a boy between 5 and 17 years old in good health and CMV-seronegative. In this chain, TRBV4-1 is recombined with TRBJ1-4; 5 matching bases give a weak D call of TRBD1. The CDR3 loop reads CASSATETNEKLFF. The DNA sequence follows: TGCGCCAGCAGCGCGACAGAAACTAATGAAAAACTGTTTTTT.